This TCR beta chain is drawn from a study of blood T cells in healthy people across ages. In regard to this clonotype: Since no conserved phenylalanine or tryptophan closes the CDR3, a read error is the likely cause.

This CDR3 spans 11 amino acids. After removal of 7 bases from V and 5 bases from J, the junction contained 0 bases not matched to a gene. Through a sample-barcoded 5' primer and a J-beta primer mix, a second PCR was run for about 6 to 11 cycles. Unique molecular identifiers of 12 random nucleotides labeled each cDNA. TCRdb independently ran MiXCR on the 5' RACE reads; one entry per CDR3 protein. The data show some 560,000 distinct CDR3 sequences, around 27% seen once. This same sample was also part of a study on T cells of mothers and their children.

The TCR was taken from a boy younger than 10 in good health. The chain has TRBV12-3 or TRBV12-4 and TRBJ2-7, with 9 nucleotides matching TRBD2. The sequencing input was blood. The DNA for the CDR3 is TGTGCCAGCACTAGCGGGAACGAGCAGTACCTC. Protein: CASTSGNEQYL.